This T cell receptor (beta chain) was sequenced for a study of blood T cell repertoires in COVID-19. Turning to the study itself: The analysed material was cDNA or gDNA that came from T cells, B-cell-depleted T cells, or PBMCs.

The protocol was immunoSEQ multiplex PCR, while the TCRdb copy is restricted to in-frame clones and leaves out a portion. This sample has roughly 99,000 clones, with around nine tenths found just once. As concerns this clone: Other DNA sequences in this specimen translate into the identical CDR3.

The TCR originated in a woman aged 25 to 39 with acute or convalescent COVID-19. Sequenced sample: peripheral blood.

CDR3 sequence (DNA): TGTGCCAGCAGACAGGGCGGAACTGAAGCTTTCTTT. Its translation is CASRQGGTEAFF. The chain combines TRBV28 with TRBJ1-1, with a possible D match to TRBD1 (6 bases). Germline V gives CDR1 MDHEN, CDR2 SYDVKM. Trimming removed 6 bases from V and 5 bases from J, with 10 bases in between. The length of the CDR3 is 12 residues. The entire variable domain, with the rest obtained from reference TRBV28 and TRBJ1-1, is as follows: DVKVTQSSRYLVKRTGEKVFLECVQDMDHENMFWYRQDPGLGLRLIYFSYDVKMKEKGDIPEGYSVSREKKERFSLILESASTNQTSMYLCASRQGGTEAFFGQGTRLTVV.